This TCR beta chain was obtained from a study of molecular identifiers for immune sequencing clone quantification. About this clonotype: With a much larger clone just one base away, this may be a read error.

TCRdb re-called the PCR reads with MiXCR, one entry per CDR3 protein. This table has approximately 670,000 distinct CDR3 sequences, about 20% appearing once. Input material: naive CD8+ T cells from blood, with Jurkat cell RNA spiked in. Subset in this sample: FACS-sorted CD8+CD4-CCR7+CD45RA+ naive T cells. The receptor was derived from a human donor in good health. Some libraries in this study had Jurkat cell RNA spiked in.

The CDR3 DNA sequence: TGCGGTGCTAGAGATCTCAGGATTCAGGAGACCCAGTACTTC. Its translation is CGARDLRIQETQYF. J is TRBJ2-5 and V is TRBV20-1; unclear D gene. This CDR3 has 14 amino acids. The germline V gene has CDR1 DFQATT and CDR2 SNEGSKA (reference sequence).